This T cell receptor (beta chain) was profiled in a study of T-cell reconstitution after alpha-beta-depleted transplantation in children. V lost 3 bases and J 5 bases, leaving 11 bases between the germline ends. This CDR3 has 13 residues. Germline-derived CDR1 and CDR2 are SQVTM and ANQGSEA. This clonotype was seen ten or more times. During its preparation, the TCRbeta library received unique molecular identifiers. TCRdb reanalysed the PCR reads using MiXCR and keeps one entry per CDR3 protein. The sample gives some 500,000 distinct CDR3 sequences, approximately 20% of which show up once; 3% to 4% is in the top ten.

The input for sequencing was PBMCs from the stem cell graft donor, taken from the stem cell graft. The V gene is TRBV29-1, the J gene TRBJ2-1; D perhaps matches TRBD2 (5 bases). The sequence was collected from a human donor who donated a stem cell graft to a child with acute lymphoblastic leukemia. The CDR3 reads CSVDGKGNNEQFF. In DNA, the CDR3 is TGCAGCGTTGACGGGAAAGGCAACAATGAGCAGTTCTTC.